This T cell receptor beta chain was retrieved from a study of blood T cell repertoires in COVID-19. Overall study: The samples span acute and convalescent COVID-19 from the United States, Italy and Spain. Sources were T cells, B-cell-depleted T cells, or PBMCs; the material itself was cDNA or gDNA.

Per the original methods: Reference gene primer amplification yielded estimated nucleated cell counts. This table comes from immunoSEQ multiplex PCR, and its TCRdb copy is limited to in-frame clones, with some not included. The D gene and trimming were derived from the DNA, and the V and J assignments and clone size from that table. In the table there are some 74,000 clones, 65% to 85% of which are singletons. The length of the CDR3 is 13 residues. V shed 2 bases and J shed 9 bases, with 12 bases lying between them. Germline assignment: CDR1 SGHTA and CDR2 FQGTGA. Sequenced material: peripheral blood. V is TRBV7-3 and J is TRBJ2-3, with D unclear. The sequence came from a woman of 80 years or more with active or convalescent COVID-19. The CDR3 here is CASSLSVQSTQYF. CDR3 DNA sequence: TGTGCCAGCAGCTTATCAGTTCAGTCAACGCAGTATTTT. Looking up the rest from reference TRBV7-3 and TRBJ2-3 gives the full variable domain: GAGVSQTPSNKVTEKGKYVELRCDPISGHTALYWYRQSLGQGPEFLIYFQGTGAADDSGLPNDRFFAVRPEGSVSTLKIQRTERGDSAVYLCASSLSVQSTQYFGPGTRLTVL.